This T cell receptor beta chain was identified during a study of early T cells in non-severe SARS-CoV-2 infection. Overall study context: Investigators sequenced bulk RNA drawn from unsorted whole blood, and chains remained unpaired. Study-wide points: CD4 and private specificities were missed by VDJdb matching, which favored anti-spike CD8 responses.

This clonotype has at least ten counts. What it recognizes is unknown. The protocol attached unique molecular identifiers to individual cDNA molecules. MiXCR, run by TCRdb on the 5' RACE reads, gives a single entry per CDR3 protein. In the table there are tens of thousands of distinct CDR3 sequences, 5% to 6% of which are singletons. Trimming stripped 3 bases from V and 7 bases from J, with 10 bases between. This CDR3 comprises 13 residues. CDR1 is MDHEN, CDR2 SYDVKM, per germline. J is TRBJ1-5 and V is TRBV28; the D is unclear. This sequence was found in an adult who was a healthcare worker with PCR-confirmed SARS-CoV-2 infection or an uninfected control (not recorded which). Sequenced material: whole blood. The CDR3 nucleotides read TGTGCCAGCAGTTTGAACGGAGTCCAGCCCCAGCATTTT. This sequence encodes CASSLNGVQPQHF.